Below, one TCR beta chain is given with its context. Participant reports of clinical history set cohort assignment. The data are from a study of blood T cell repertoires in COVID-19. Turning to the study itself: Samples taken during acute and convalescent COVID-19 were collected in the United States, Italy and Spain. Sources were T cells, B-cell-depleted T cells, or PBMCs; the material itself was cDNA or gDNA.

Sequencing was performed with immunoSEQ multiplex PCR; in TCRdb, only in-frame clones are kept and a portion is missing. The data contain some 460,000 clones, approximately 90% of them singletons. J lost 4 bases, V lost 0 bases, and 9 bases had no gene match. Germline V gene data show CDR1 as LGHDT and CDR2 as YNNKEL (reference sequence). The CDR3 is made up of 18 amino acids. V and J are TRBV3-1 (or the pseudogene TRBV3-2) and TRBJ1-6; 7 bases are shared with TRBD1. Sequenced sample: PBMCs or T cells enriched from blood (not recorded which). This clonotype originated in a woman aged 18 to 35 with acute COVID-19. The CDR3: CASSQDLYGDSYNSPLHF. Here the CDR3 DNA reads TGTGCCAGCAGCCAAGATCTATATGGGGACAGTTATAATTCACCCCTCCACTTT.